This entry lists 27 T cell receptor beta chains sequenced from one sample in a study of cytomegalovirus exposure and HLA in healthy donors. The PCR contained 60 Vbeta and 13 Jbeta primers. Sequencing was performed with immunoSEQ multiplex PCR; in TCRdb, only in-frame clones are kept and a portion is missing. This sample carries 95,000 to 110,000 clones, 70% to 85% of them seen once, and the ten largest clones take roughly 4.9%. Sequencing used PBMCs. The receptors originated from a woman aged 18-29 years in good health and CMV-seropositive.

This clone was counted many times. V is TRBV7-2 and J is TRBJ2-2; 12 positions agree with TRBD2. V lost 4 bases to trimming and J lost 6 bases; unmatched junction nucleotides: 6. The germline V gene has CDR1 SGHTA and CDR2 FQGNSA. The CDR3 has 16 residues. The CDR3 here is CASSWLAGGPSGELFF. Written as DNA, the CDR3 is TGTGCCAGCAGCTGGCTAGCGGGAGGGCCATCCGGGGAGCTGTTTTTT.

V gene TRBV4-1 combines with J gene TRBJ2-1; TRBD2 aligns across 9 bases. From germline, CDR1 is MGHRA and CDR2 YSYEKL. The CDR3 length is 16 residues. Germline trimming cut 0 bases from V and 3 bases from J; bases unmatched to any gene: 3. CDR3 in amino acids: CASSQEPAGGYNEQFF. CDR3 nucleotide sequence: TGCGCCAGCAGCCAAGAACCAGCGGGAGGCTACAATGAGCAGTTCTTC.

This chain connects TRBV5-6 to TRBJ1-1; TRBD1 agrees at 7 bases. The ends lost 2 bases at V and 1 base at J; junction bases unmatched: 5. This CDR3 is 15 amino acids long. Germline V gene lookup returns CDR1 SGHDT and CDR2 YYEEEE. This CDR3 reads CASSFWDSRNTEAFF. As DNA, the CDR3 is TGTGCCAGCAGCTTTTGGGACAGCCGGAACACTGAAGCTTTCTTT.

The chain couples TRBV5-1 to TRBJ1-1, with 7 bases that match TRBD1. The trim removed 7 bases at V and 2 bases at J, leaving 5 bases unmatched. This CDR3 has 13 amino acids. CDR1 and CDR2 from the germline V gene are SGHRS and YFSETQ. The CDR3 reads CASRRDSNTEAFF. The CDR3 nucleotides are TGCGCCAGCCGCCGGGACAGCAACACTGAAGCTTTCTTT. The full variable domain, completed using reference TRBV5-1 and TRBJ1-1, is KAGVTQTPRYLIKTRGQQVTLSCSPISGHRSVSWYQQTPGQGLQFLFEYFSETQRNKGNFPGRFSGRQFSNSRSEMNVSTLELGDSALYLCASRRDSNTEAFFGQGTRLTVV.

The chain couples TRBV30 to TRBJ1-2; TRBD1 might be the D (5 bases). CDR1 is GTSNPN, CDR2 SVGIG, per germline (reference sequence). The CDR3 is made up of 15 amino acids. Trimming left V 7 bases short and J 8 bases short, with 26 bases between. The CDR3 region has the DNA TGTGCCTCTTACCTAGCGGCAGGGTCTATCTGGGGCTACACCTTC. Its translation: CASYLAAGSIWGYTF.

This rearrangement joins TRBV30 to TRBJ1-1; 11 nucleotides match TRBD1. The trim removed 2 bases at V and 3 bases at J, leaving 8 bases unmatched. The germline V gene has CDR1 GTSNPN and CDR2 SVGIG (reference sequence). The CDR3 extends over 16 amino acids. The CDR3 coding sequence is TGTGCCTGGAGTATTCGGACAGGGGGCTGGGACACTGAAGCTTTCTTT. Protein sequence: CAWSIRTGGWDTEAFF.

The chain links TRBV9 to TRBJ2-1; TRBD2 is a possible D gene (7 bases). CDR3 length: 16 amino acids. Germline V lookup: CDR1 SGDLS, CDR2 YYNGEE. The V end was cut by 3 bases, the J end by 7 bases, with 20 bases between. The CDR3 DNA reads TGTGCCAGCAGCGCCCCTAACGGCGGGGGCATTAATGAGCAGTTCTTC. It encodes CASSAPNGGGINEQFF.

The V call is TRBV5-6, the J call TRBJ2-5, with TRBD1 matching over 11 bases. Germline loops: CDR1 SGHDT, CDR2 YYEEEE. Losses at the gene ends were 3 bases for V and 1 base for J; bases not matched to a gene: 8. CDR3 length: 17 residues. The CDR3 spells CASSSPGDRGGQETQYF. In DNA form, the CDR3 reads TGTGCCAGCAGCTCCCCTGGGGACAGGGGGGGCCAAGAGACCCAGTACTTC.

The CDR3 nucleotides read TGTGCCAGCCAGTGGACGGGGAACTATGGCTACACCTTC. Residues: CASQWTGNYGYTF. This chain connects TRBV2 to TRBJ1-2; D uncertain. CDR3 size: 13 residues. Germline V gene data show CDR1 as SNHLY and CDR2 as FYNNEI. Trimming pared 8 bases from V and 2 bases from J, leaving 12 bases between.

V usage is TRBV10-1 and J usage is TRBJ2-1, with TRBD2 matching 8 bases. CDR1 and CDR2 (germline): WNHNN, SYGVQD (reference sequence). After removal of 5 bases from V and 0 bases from J, the junction contained 3 bases not matched to a gene. This CDR3 is 15 amino acids long. The CDR3 nucleotides are TGCGCCAGCAGTATAGCGGGGAGCTCCTACAATGAGCAGTTCTTC. It is translated as CASSIAGSSYNEQFF.

The J gene is TRBJ2-5, the V gene TRBV6-1; D unresolved. The CDR3 is 14 amino acids. Germline lookup yields CDR1 MNHNS and CDR2 SASEGT. Deletions cut 6 bases from V and 3 bases from J, with 14 bases between. The CDR3 bases are TGTGCCAGCAGAAAGAGCCGATCGGAAGAGACCCAGTACTTC. As protein: CASRKSRSEETQYF.

This chain connects TRBV7-3 to TRBJ1-1, with 7 bases fitting TRBD1. The CDR3 has 14 amino acids. Trimming cost V 5 bases and J 8 bases; bases outside gene matches: 11. In germline, CDR1 is SGHTA, CDR2 FQGTGA. The CDR3, as DNA: TGTGCCAGCAGCCCCCTTGGGGGGACAGCAGAAGCTTTCTTT. Translated, it gives CASSPLGGTAEAFF.

The V call is TRBV30, the J call TRBJ2-3; 10 nucleotides line up with TRBD1. This CDR3 has 12 residues. Trimming cost V 8 bases and J 4 bases; bases outside gene matches: 3. Germline V lookup: CDR1 GTSNPN, CDR2 SVGIG (reference sequence). The CDR3 reads CAGDRGPDTQYF. In DNA form, the CDR3 reads TGTGCCGGGGACAGGGGTCCAGATACGCAGTATTTT.

This clone was detected only a few times. The J gene is TRBJ2-1, the V gene TRBV7-6; 8 nucleotides line up with TRBD2. This CDR3 region has 17 residues. Germline V gives CDR1 SGHVS, CDR2 FNYEAQ. J lost 5 bases, V lost 1 base, and 10 bases had no gene match. This CDR3 reads CASSLEGTGGAHNEQFF. The CDR3 DNA is TGTGCCAGCAGCTTAGAGGGGACGGGAGGGGCGCACAATGAGCAGTTCTTC.

The sample holds a few counts of this clone. Here the CDR3 DNA reads TGTGCCACCGCCGGACTAGCGGGAGGAGATACGCAGTATTTT. This codes for CATAGLAGGDTQYF. The chain recombines TRBV28 with TRBJ2-3; 14 bases match TRBD2. With V trimmed by 10 bases and J by 5 bases, 5 bases remained unmatched. CDR1 is MDHEN, CDR2 SYDVKM, per germline. CDR3 length: 14 amino acids.

The chain carries TRBV7-6 and TRBJ2-5, with D possibly matching TRBD2 (5 bases). Germline V CDR1 and CDR2: SGHVS, FNYEAQ. The V end lost 5 bases, the J end lost 7 bases, and 17 bases lay between the germline ends. The CDR3 extends over 14 amino acids. CDR3 sequence reads: CASSPQTGLGTQYF. Written as DNA, the CDR3 is TGTGCCAGCAGCCCACAGACGGGGTTAGGGACCCAGTACTTC.

The chain recombines TRBV13 with TRBJ2-7, with D tentatively TRBD2 (5 bases). CDR1 is PRHDT and CDR2 is FYEKMQ in the germline V gene (reference sequence). The CDR3 is 14 residues long. Between the trimmed V and J ends, which lost 5 bases and 0 bases, there was a span of 11 bases. CDR3 residues: CASSRGRPSYEQYF. CDR3 sequence (DNA): TGTGCCAGCAGCCGCGGGCGCCCCTCCTACGAGCAGTACTTC. Full variable domain (outside the CDR3, taken from reference TRBV13 and TRBJ2-7): AAGVIQSPRHLIKEKRETATLKCYPIPRHDTVYWYQQGPGQDPQFLISFYEKMQSDKGSIPDRFSAQQFSDYHSELNMSSLELGDSALYFCASSRGRPSYEQYFGPGTRLTVT.

The chain joins TRBV7-9 to TRBJ1-3, with 7 bases fitting TRBD1. This CDR3 contains 16 residues. Germline V gene lookup returns CDR1 SEHNR and CDR2 FQNEAQ (reference sequence). Trimming took 5 bases from V and 0 from J; bases not matched to a gene: 7. The CDR3 DNA reads TGTGCCAGCAGCGGGACAGATCCTCGCTCTGGAAACACCATATATTTT. Translation: CASSGTDPRSGNTIYF.

J is TRBJ1-3 and V is TRBV9, with D possibly being TRBD1 (5 bases). V gave up 3 bases and J gave up 0 bases, with 13 bases separating them. CDR1 and CDR2 (germline): SGDLS, YYNGEE. The CDR3 runs to 16 residues. CDR3 protein: CASSATSGYSGNTIYF. The CDR3 DNA reads as TGTGCCAGCAGCGCGACATCAGGGTACTCTGGAAACACCATATATTTT.

The V and J genes are TRBV28 and TRBJ2-5; D is uncertain. The CDR3 has 13 residues. Trimming shortened V by 7 bases and J by 3 bases, and 12 bases separated the two germline ends. Germline V CDR1 and CDR2: MDHEN, SYDVKM. The CDR3 spells CASTENMEETQYF. Here the CDR3 DNA reads TGTGCCAGCACCGAGAATATGGAAGAGACCCAGTACTTC.

The rearrangement links TRBV13 to TRBJ2-6; D gene unclear. Germline CDR1 reads PRHDT; CDR2 reads FYEKMQ (reference sequence). The V end was cut by 1 base, the J end by 2 bases, with 9 bases between. CDR3 length: 16 residues. CDR3 amino acids: CASSLDGVTGANVLTF. For the CDR3, the DNA is TGTGCCAGCAGCTTAGACGGTGTTACTGGGGCCAACGTCCTGACTTTC. The whole variable domain, remainder taken from reference TRBV13 and TRBJ2-6, is AAGVIQSPRHLIKEKRETATLKCYPIPRHDTVYWYQQGPGQDPQFLISFYEKMQSDKGSIPDRFSAQQFSDYHSELNMSSLELGDSALYFCASSLDGVTGANVLTFGAGSRLTVL.

This clone occurred a few times. The chain combines TRBV7-3 with TRBJ2-5; D possibly corresponds to TRBD2 (6 bases). Trimming took 5 bases from V and 5 from J, leaving 18 bases between them. CDR1 and CDR2 (germline): SGHTA, FQGTGA. This CDR3 comprises 15 residues. The CDR3 bases are TGTGCCAGCAGCCCCCGTCTTGGGGCGGGGGAGACCCAGTACTTC. Protein product: CASSPRLGAGETQYF.

The chain links TRBV6-1 to TRBJ2-5, with TRBD2 as a possible D gene (5 bases). The DNA matches TRBJ2-7 better at its end, which makes the J call doubtful. Germline CDR1 is MNHNS and CDR2 is SASEGT. There are 14 residues in the CDR3. Here the CDR3 DNA reads TGTGCCAGCAGTGAATCCCTAGCTCTCTACGAGCAGTACTTC. Translating gives CASSESLALYEQYF.

This clone has more than one count but fewer than ten. V usage is TRBV13 and J usage is TRBJ2-7; 8 bases agree with TRBD1. The V gene's germline CDR1 is PRHDT and CDR2 FYEKMQ (reference sequence). The CDR3 extends over 14 amino acids. V trimming: 5 bases; J trimming: 3 bases; junction bases outside the gene matches: 6. CDR3 residues: CASSLDRGNYEQYF. In DNA, the CDR3 is TGTGCCAGCAGCCTAGACAGGGGTAACTACGAGCAGTACTTC.

The rearrangement joins TRBV7-6 to TRBJ2-1; TRBD2 aligns across 7 bases. The CDR3 covers 15 residues. Trimming removed 5 bases from V and 2 bases from J; junction bases left unmatched: 6. The germline V gene has CDR1 SGHVS and CDR2 FNYEAQ. The CDR3 coding sequence is TGTGCCAGCAGCACCCGGGAGGTAGCCTACAATGAGCAGTTCTTC. It specifies CASSTREVAYNEQFF.

This rearrangement joins TRBV28 to TRBJ1-1, with 8 bases fitting TRBD1. Per germline, CDR1 MDHEN and CDR2 SYDVKM. J gave up 2 bases and V 2 bases, and 4 bases lay outside the gene matches. The CDR3 loop spans 15 amino acids. CDR3 amino acids: CASSLAGQGNTEAFF. DNA of the CDR3: TGTGCCAGCAGTTTAGCCGGACAGGGAAACACTGAAGCTTTCTTT.

This clone was found a few times. The chain employs TRBV5-6 and TRBJ1-6, with D perhaps TRBD1 (6 bases). V shed 4 bases and J shed 8 bases, with 16 bases lying between them. The CDR3 contains 15 residues. In germline, CDR1 is SGHDT, CDR2 YYEEEE. The CDR3 region is CASSTLRGSDSPLHF. CDR3 bases: TGTGCCAGCAGCACCCTAAGGGGGTCTGATTCACCCCTCCACTTT.